The present T cell receptor (beta chain) was sequenced within a study of a mutant IDH1 vaccine in newly diagnosed glioma. Method: immunoSEQ multiplex PCR; TCRdb's copy keeps in-frame clones and lacks some. The data show under 85,000 clones, roughly 85% seen once. Documented time point: week 23, last vaccination. With topical imiquimod, each dose of the vaccine consisted of 300 ug of mutant IDH1 20-mer peptide. Remarks on this clone: Its antigen is not identified.

J was trimmed by 3 bases and V by 3 bases; bases with no gene match: 6. The CDR3 has 15 residues. The germline V gene encodes CDR1 GTSNPN and CDR2 SVGIG (reference sequence). The sample was PBMCs, taken from a glioma patient whose treatment included an IDH1 peptide vaccine. The TCR was taken from a woman aged 45-59 years with glioma. V and J are TRBV30 and TRBJ1-5; TRBD1 agrees at 9 bases. The CDR3 DNA reads as TGTGCCTGGAGGGGACAGGGAAGGCCCAATCAGCCCCAGCATTTT. Protein: CAWRGQGRPNQPQHF.